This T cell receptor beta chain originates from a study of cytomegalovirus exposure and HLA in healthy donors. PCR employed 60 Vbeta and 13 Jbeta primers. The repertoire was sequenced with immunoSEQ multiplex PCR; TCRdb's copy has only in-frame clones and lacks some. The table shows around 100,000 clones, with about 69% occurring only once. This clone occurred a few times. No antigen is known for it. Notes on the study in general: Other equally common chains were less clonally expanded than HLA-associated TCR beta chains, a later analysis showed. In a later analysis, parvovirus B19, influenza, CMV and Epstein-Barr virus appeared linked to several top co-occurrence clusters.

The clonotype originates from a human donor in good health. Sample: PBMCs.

The CDR3 reads CASSLGPTSVSTDTQYF. CDR3 coding DNA: TGTGCCAGCAGCTTAGGCCCTACTAGCGTATCGACAGATACGCAGTATTTT. The V gene is TRBV11-2, the J gene TRBJ2-3; the match to TRBD2 covers 7 bases. This CDR3 comprises 17 residues. V lost 1 base, J lost 3 bases, and 10 bases stayed unmatched. Germline loops: CDR1 SGHAT, CDR2 FQNNGV.